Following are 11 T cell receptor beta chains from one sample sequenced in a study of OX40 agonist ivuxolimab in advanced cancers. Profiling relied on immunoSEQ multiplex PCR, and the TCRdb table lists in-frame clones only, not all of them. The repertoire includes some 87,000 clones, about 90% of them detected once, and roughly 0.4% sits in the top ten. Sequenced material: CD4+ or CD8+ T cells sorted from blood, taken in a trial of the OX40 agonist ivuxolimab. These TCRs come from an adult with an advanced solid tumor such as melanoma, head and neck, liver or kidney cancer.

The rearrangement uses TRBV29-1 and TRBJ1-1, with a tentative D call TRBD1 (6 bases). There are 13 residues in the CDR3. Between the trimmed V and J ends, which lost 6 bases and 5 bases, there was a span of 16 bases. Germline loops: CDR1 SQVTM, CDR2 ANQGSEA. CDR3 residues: CSVAPQGKTEAFF. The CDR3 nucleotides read TGCAGCGTCGCGCCACAGGGAAAAACTGAAGCTTTCTTT.

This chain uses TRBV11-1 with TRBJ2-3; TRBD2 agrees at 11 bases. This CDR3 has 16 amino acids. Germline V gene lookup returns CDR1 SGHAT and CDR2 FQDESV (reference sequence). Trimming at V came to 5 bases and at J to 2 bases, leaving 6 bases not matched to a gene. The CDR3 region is CASSPRLAGNTDTQYF. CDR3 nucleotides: TGTGCCAGCAGCCCAAGACTAGCGGGGAACACAGATACGCAGTATTTT.

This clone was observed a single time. The CDR3 sequence: CASSLGLASPDTQYF. The CDR3 DNA reads as TGTGCCAGCAGCTTGGGACTAGCGAGCCCAGATACGCAGTATTTT. The V gene is TRBV11-3, the J gene TRBJ2-3; 10 bases fit TRBD2. V lost 3 bases, J lost 4 bases, and 4 bases stayed unmatched. The CDR3 extends over 15 amino acids. Germline V lookup: CDR1 SGHNT, CDR2 YENEEA. Supplemented by reference TRBV11-3 and TRBJ2-3, the full variable domain reads EAGVVQSPRYKIIEKKQPVAFWCNPISGHNTLYWYLQNLGQGPELLIRYENEEAVDDSQLPKDRFSAERLKGVDSTLKIQPAELGDSAVYLCASSLGLASPDTQYFGPGTRLTVL.

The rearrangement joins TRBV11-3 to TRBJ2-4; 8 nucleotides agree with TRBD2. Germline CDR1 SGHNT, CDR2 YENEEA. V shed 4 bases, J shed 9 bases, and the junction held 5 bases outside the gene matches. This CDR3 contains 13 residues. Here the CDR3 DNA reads TGTGCCAGCAGCTACTCCACTAGCGGCATTCAGTACTTC. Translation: CASSYSTSGIQYF.

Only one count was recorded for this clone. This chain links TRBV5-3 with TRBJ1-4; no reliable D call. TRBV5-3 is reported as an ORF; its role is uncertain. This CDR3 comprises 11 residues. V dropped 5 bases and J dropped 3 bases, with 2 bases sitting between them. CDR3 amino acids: CARRSNEKLFF. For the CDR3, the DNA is TGTGCCAGAAGGTCTAATGAAAAACTGTTTTTT.

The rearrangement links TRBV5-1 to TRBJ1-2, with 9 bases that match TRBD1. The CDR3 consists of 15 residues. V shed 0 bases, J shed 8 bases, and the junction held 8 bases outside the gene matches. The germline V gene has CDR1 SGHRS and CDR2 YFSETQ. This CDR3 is CASSLEGQGIWGYTF. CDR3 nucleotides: TGCGCCAGCAGCTTGGAAGGACAGGGGATTTGGGGCTACACCTTC.

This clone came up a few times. The CDR3 DNA reads as TGTGCCAGTAGTCTGACCGGGACTAGCTTGCGGGAGCAGTTCTTC. Encoded protein: CASSLTGTSLREQFF. This chain joins TRBV19 and TRBJ2-1; 9 bases are a match to TRBD2. J gave up 10 bases and V 5 bases, and 12 bases lay outside the gene matches. The germline V gene encodes CDR1 LNHDA and CDR2 SQIVND (reference sequence). The CDR3 runs 15 residues.

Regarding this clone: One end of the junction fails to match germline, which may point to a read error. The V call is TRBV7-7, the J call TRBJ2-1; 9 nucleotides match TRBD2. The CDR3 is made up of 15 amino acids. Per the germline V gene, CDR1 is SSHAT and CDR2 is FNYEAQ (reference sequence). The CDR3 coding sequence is TGTGCTAGCAGCTTAGGGCGGGGGGGTTACAATGAGCAGTTCTTC. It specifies CASSLGRGGYNEQFF.

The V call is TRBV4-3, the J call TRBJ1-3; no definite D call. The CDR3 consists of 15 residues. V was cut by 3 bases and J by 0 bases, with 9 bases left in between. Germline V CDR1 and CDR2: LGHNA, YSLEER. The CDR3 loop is CASSHIQGSGNTIYF. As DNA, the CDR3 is TGCGCCAGCAGCCACATTCAAGGCTCTGGAAACACCATATATTTT.

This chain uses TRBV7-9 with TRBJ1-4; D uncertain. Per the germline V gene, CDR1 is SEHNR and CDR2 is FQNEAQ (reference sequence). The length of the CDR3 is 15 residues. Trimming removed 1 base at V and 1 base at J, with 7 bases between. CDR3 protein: CASSLGGRTNEKLFF. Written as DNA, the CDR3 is TGTGCCAGCAGCTTAGGAGGTAGAACTAATGAAAAACTGTTTTTT.

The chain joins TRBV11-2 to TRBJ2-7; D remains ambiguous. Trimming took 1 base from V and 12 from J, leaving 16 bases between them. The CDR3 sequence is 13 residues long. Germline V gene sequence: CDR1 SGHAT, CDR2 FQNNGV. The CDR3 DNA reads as TGTGCCAGCAGCTTAGCGTCGGGCGGTGGAGCGTACTTC. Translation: CASSLASGGGAYF.